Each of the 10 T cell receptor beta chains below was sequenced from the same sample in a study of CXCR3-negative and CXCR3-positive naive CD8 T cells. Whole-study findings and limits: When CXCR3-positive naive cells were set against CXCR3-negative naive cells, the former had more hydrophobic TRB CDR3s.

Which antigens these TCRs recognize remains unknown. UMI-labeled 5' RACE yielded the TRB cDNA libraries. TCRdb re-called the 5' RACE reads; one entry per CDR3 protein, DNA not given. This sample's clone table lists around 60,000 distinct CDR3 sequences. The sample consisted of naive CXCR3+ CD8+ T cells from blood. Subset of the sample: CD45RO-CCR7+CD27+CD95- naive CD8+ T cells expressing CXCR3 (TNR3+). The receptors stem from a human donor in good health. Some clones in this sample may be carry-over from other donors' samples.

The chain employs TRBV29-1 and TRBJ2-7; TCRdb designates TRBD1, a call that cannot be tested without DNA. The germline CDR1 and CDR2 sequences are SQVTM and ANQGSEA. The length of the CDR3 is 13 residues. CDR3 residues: CSVSPGLGHEQYF.

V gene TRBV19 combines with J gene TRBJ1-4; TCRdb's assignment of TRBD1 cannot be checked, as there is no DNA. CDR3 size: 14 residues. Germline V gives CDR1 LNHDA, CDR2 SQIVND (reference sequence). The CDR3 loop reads CASISTGGNEKLFF.

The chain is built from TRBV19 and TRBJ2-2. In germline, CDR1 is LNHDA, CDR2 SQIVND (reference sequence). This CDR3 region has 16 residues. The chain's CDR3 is CASREWRTANTGELFF.

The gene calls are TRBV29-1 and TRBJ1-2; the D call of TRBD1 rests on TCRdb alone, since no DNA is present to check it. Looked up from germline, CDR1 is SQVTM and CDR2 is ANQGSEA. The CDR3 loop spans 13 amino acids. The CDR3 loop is CSALGGGSYGYTF.

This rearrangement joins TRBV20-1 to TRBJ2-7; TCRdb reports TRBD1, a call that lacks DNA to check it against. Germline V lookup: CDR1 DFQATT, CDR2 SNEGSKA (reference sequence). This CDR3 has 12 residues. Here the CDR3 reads CSAKEGGYEQYF.

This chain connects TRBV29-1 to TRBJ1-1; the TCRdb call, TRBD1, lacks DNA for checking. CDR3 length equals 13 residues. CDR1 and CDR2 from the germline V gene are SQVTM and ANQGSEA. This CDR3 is CSVGGPGSTEAFF.

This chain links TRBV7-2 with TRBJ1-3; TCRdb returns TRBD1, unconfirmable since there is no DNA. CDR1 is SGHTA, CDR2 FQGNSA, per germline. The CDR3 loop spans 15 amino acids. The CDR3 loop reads CASSPTGAAGNTIYF.

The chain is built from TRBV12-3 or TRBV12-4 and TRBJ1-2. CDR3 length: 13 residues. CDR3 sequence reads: CASGQELSYGYTF.

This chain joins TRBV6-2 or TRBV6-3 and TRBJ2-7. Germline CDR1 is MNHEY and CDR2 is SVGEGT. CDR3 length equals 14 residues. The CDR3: CASRRYGSSYEQYF.

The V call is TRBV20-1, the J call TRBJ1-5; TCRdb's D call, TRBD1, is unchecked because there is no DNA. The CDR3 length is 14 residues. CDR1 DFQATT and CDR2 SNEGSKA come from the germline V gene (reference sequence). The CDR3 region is CSAQRQGTNQPRHF.